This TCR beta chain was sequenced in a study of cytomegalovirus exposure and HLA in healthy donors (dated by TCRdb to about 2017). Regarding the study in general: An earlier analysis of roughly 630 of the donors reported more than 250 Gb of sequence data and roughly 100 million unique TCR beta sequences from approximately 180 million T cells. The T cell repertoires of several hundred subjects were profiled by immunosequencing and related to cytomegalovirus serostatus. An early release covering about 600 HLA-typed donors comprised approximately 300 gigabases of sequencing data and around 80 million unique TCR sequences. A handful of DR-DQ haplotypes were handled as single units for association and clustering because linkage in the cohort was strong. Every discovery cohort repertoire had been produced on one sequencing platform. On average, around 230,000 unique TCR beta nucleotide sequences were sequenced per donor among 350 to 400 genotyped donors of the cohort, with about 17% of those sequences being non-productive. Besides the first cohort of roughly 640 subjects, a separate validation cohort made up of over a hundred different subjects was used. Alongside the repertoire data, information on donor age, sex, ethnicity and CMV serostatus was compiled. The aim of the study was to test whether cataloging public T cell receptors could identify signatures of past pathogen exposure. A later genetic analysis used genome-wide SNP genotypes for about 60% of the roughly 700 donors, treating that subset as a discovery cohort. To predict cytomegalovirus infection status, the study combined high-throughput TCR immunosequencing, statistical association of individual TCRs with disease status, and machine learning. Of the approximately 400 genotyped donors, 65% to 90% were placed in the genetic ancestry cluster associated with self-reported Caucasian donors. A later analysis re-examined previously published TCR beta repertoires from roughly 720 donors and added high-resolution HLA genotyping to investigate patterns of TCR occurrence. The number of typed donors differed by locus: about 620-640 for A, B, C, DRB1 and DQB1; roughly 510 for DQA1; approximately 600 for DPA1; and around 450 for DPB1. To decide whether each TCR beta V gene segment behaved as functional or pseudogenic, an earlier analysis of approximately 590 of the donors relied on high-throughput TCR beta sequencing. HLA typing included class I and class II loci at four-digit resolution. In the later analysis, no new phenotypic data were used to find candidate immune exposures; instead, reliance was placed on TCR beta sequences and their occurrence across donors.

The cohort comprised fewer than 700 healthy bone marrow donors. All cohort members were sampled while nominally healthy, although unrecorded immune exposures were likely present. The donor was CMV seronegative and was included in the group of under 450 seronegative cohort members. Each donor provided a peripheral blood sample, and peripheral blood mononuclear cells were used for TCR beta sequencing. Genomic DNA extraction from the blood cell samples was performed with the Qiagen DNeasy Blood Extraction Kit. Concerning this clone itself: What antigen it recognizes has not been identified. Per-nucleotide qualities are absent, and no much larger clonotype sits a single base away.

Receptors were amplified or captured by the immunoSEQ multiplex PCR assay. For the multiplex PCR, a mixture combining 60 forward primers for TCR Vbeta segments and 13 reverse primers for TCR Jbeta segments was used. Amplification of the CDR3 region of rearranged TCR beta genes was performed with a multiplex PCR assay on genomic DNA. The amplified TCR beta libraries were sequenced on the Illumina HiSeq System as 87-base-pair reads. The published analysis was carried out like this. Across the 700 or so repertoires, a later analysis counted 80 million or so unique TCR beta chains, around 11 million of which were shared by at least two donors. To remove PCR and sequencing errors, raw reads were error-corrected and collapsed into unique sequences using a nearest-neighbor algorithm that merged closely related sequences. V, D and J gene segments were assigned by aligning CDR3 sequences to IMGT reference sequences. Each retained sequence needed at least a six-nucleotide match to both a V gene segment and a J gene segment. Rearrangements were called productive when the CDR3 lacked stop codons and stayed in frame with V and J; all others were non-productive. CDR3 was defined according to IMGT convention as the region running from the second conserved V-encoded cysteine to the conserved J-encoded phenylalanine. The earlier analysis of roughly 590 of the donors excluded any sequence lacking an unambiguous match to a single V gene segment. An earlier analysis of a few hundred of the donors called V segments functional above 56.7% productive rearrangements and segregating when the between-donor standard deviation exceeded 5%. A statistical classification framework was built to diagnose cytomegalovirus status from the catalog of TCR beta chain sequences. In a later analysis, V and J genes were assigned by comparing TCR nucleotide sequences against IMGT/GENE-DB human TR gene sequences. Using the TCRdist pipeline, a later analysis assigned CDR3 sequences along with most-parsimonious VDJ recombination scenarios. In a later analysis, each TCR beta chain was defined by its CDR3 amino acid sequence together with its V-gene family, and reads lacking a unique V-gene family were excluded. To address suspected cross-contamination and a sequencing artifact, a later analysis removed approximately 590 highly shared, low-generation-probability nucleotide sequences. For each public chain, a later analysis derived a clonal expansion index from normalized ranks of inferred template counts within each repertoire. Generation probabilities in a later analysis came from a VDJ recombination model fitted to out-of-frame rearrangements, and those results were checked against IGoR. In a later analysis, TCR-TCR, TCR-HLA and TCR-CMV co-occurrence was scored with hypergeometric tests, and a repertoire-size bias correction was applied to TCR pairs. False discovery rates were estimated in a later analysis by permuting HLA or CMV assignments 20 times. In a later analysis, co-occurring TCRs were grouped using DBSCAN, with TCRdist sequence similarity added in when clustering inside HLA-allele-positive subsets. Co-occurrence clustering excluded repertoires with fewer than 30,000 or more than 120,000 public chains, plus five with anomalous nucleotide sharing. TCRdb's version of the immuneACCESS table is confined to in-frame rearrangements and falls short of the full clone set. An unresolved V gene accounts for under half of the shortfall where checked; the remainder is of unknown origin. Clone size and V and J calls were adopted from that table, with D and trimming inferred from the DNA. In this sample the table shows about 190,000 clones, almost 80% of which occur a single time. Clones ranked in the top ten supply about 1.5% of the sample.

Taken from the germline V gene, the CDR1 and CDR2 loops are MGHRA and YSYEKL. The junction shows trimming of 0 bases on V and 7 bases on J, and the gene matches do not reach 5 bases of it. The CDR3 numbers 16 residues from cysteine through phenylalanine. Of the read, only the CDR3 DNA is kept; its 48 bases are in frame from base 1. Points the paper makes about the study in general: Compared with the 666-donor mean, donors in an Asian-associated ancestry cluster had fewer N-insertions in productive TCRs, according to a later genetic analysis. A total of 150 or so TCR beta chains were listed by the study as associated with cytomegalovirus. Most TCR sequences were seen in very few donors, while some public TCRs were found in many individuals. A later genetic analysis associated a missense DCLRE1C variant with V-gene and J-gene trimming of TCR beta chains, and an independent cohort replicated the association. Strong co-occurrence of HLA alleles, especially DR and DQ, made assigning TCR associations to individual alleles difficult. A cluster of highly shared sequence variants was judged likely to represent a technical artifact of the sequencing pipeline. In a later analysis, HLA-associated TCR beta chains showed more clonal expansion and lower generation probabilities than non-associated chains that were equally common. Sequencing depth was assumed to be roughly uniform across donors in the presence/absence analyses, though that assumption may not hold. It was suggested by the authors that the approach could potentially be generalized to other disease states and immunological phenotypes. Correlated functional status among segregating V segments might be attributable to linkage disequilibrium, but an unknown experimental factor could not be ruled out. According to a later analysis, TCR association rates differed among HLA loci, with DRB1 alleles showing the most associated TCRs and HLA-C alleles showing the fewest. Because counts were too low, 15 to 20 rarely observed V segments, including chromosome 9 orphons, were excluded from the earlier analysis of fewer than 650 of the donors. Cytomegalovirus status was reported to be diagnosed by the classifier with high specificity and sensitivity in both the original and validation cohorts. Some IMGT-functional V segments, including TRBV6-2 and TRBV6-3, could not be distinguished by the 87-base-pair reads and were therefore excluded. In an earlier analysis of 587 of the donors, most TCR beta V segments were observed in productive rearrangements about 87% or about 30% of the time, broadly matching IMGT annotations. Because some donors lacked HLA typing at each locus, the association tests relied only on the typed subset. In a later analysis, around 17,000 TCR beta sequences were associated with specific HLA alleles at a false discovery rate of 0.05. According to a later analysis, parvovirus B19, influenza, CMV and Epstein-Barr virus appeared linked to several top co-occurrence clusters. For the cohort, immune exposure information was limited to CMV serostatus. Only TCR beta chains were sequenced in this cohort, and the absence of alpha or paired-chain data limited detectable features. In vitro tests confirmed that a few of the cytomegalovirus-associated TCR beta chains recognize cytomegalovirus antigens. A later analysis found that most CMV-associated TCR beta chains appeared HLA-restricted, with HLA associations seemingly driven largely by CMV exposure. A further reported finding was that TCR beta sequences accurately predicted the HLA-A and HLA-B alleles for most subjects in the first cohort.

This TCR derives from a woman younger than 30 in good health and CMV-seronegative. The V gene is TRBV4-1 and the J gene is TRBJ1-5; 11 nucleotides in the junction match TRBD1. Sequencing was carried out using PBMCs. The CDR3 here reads CASSQDQGQGGQPQHF. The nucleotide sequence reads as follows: TGCGCCAGCAGCCAAGATCAGGGACAGGGGGGACAGCCCCAGCATTTT.